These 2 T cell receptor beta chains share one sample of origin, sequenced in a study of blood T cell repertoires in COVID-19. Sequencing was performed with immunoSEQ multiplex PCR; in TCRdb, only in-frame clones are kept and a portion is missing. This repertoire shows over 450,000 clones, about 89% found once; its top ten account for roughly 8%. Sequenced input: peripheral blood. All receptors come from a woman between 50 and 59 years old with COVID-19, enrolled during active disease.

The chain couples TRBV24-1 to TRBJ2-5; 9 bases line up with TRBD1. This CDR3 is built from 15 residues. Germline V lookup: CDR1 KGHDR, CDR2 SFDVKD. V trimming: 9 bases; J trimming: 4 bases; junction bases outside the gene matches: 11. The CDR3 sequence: CATSSGTGIGETQYF. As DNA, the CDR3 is TGTGCCACCTCCTCCGGGACAGGGATTGGAGAGACCCAGTACTTC.

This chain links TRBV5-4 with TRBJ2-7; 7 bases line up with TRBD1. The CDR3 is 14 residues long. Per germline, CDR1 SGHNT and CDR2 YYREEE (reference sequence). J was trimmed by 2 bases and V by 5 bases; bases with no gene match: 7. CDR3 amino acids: CASSSNRGPYEQYF. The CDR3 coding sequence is TGTGCCAGCAGTTCTAACAGGGGACCCTACGAGCAGTACTTC.